One and the same sample provided the 21 T cell receptor beta chains below, sequenced in a study of shared clonotypes between healthy human individuals. Sequencing used immunoSEQ multiplex PCR; TCRdb keeps in-frame clones, though not all of them. The sample shows approximately 1.5 million clones, about 98.5% of them seen only once. Sequencing input: naive CD4+ T cells sorted from blood. The sample's subset: CD45RA+ positively selected. These receptors all come from a young man in good health.

The chain combines TRBV15 with TRBJ1-3, with a tentative D call TRBD1 (6 bases). The V end lost 1 base, the J end lost 0 bases, and 19 bases lay between the germline ends. From germline, CDR1 is LNHNV and CDR2 YYDKDF (reference sequence). CDR3 length: 19 amino acids. CDR3 residues: CATSRGAGDGTLSGNTIYF. The CDR3 DNA is TGTGCCACCAGCAGAGGGGCAGGGGACGGCACCCTCTCTGGAAACACCATATATTTT.

This chain connects TRBV18 to TRBJ2-7; TRBD2 matches 9 bases. Germline lookup yields CDR1 KGHSH and CDR2 LQKENI. Trimming took 2 bases from V and 2 from J; bases not matched to a gene: 4. The CDR3 loop spans 15 amino acids. CDR3 residues: CASSPRASGTYEQYF. CDR3 nucleotides: TGTGCCAGCTCACCAAGGGCTAGCGGGACCTACGAGCAGTACTTC.

In its sample, this clone was seen once. The rearrangement uses TRBV11-2 and TRBJ2-1, with a possible D match to TRBD2 (5 bases). There are 15 residues in the CDR3. V lost 3 bases, J lost 10 bases, and 19 bases lay in between. The germline CDR1 and CDR2 sequences are SGHAT and FQNNGV. The CDR3, as DNA: TGTGCCAGCAGCTTTGGCATAGCGTATGAGACCGAGCAGTTCTTC. Protein: CASSFGIAYETEQFF.

The chain is built from TRBV5-6 and TRBJ2-7; 8 bases map to TRBD2. The CDR3 extends over 15 amino acids. Germline values: CDR1 SGHDT, CDR2 YYEEEE. The V and J ends lost 2 bases and 0 bases, in that order; junction bases with no gene match: 4. The CDR3 DNA follows: TGTGCCAGCAGCTTACTAGCGGTGAGCTCCTACGAGCAGTACTTC. This encodes CASSLLAVSSYEQYF.

The chain couples TRBV27 to TRBJ2-7; the D is unclear. V dropped 2 bases and J dropped 6 bases, with 11 bases sitting between them. This CDR3 spans 13 amino acids. The germline V gene encodes CDR1 MNHEY and CDR2 SMNVEV (reference sequence). CDR3 sequence reads: CASSLQSGFEQYF. DNA for the CDR3: TGTGCCAGCAGTTTACAGAGTGGCTTCGAGCAGTACTTC.

V and J are TRBV25-1 and TRBJ2-2, with TRBD2 matching over 10 bases. Germline V gene data show CDR1 as MGHDK and CDR2 as SYGVNS. The CDR3 totals 17 residues. V shed 3 bases and J 2 bases; nucleotides not matched to a gene: 6. This CDR3 is CASSDRASGSNTGELFF. In DNA form, the CDR3 reads TGTGCCAGCAGTGATCGGGCTAGCGGGAGCAACACCGGGGAGCTGTTTTTT.

V and J are TRBV28 and TRBJ2-7, with unresolved D. Germline-derived CDR1 and CDR2 are MDHEN and SYDVKM. The CDR3 has 12 residues. The ends were cut back, 5 bases at V and 7 bases at J, with 12 bases in the middle. DNA for the CDR3: TGTGCCAGCAGTCTCCCGTTTAATGAGCAGTACTTC. Protein sequence: CASSLPFNEQYF. Supplemented by reference TRBV28 and TRBJ2-7, the full variable domain reads DVKVTQSSRYLVKRTGEKVFLECVQDMDHENMFWYRQDPGLGLRLIYFSYDVKMKEKGDIPEGYSVSREKKERFSLILESASTNQTSMYLCASSLPFNEQYFGPGTRLTVT.

V is TRBV5-1 and J is TRBJ2-5; 10 bases fit TRBD2. J gave up 2 bases and V 4 bases, and 5 bases lay outside the gene matches. From germline, CDR1 is SGHRS and CDR2 YFSETQ. The length of the CDR3 is 15 residues. CDR3 region: CASSPLAGVQETQYF. The CDR3, as DNA: TGCGCCAGCAGCCCCCTAGCGGGAGTACAAGAGACCCAGTACTTC.

The V gene is TRBV5-1, the J gene TRBJ2-5; D is unclear. Deletions cut 2 bases from V and 2 bases from J, with 7 bases between. CDR3 length: 13 amino acids. The germline CDR1 and CDR2 sequences are SGHRS and YFSETQ. The CDR3: CASSFATQETQYF. CDR3 bases: TGCGCCAGCAGCTTTGCCACACAAGAGACCCAGTACTTC. The variable domain in full, completed from reference TRBV5-1 and TRBJ2-5, reads KAGVTQTPRYLIKTRGQQVTLSCSPISGHRSVSWYQQTPGQGLQFLFEYFSETQRNKGNFPGRFSGRQFSNSRSEMNVSTLELGDSALYLCASSFATQETQYFGPGTRLLVL.

V gene TRBV2 combines with J gene TRBJ2-1; 9 positions match TRBD2. CDR1 SNHLY and CDR2 FYNNEI come from the germline V gene. This CDR3 is built from 15 residues. V shed 6 bases and J 14 bases; nucleotides not matched to a gene: 17. The CDR3 DNA reads TGTGCCAGCAGCGAATTAGGGCTAGCGGGGAGGGGTGAGTTCTTC. Protein sequence: CASSELGLAGRGEFF.

In the case of this clone: Other DNA sequences in this sample translate to the same CDR3. The chain combines TRBV2 with TRBJ2-7; D gene uncertain. V gave up 0 bases and J gave up 4 bases, with 4 bases separating them. CDR1 is SNHLY, CDR2 FYNNEI, per germline. The length of the CDR3 is 12 residues. CDR3 region: CASSEAAYEQYF. The CDR3 DNA sequence: TGTGCCAGCAGTGAAGCGGCATACGAGCAGTACTTC.

J is TRBJ1-1 and V is TRBV5-1, with a weak D call TRBD1 (6 bases). In germline, CDR1 is SGHRS, CDR2 YFSETQ. With 0 bases removed from V and 4 bases from J, the gap between germline ends came to 13 bases. The CDR3 length is 15 residues. CDR3 nucleotides: TGCGCCAGCAGCTTGGTGTCGGGGGCTCTCACTGAAGCTTTCTTT. Protein: CASSLVSGALTEAFF.

This chain uses TRBV7-2 with TRBJ1-1; D ambiguous. CDR3 length: 13 amino acids. The V end lost 5 bases, the J end lost 4 bases, and 11 bases lay between the germline ends. Germline V lookup: CDR1 SGHTA, CDR2 FQGNSA. CDR3 amino acids: CASSGWGPTEAFF. For the CDR3, the DNA is TGTGCCAGCAGCGGCTGGGGTCCCACTGAAGCTTTCTTT. The whole variable domain, filled in from reference TRBV7-2 and TRBJ1-1, reads GAGVSQSPSNKVTEKGKDVELRCDPISGHTALYWYRQSLGQGLEFLIYFQGNSAPDKSGLPSDRFSAERTGGSVSTLTIQRTQQEDSAVYLCASSGWGPTEAFFGQGTRLTVV.

CDR3 nucleotides: TGTGCCAGCGGGGTAGCGGAAACCTACAATGAGCAGTTCTTC. Encoded protein: CASGVAETYNEQFF. V and J are TRBV6-1 and TRBJ2-1; D is perhaps TRBD2 (6 bases). CDR3 length: 14 amino acids. The germline V and J ends were trimmed by 8 bases and 2 bases, with 13 bases remaining between them. In germline, CDR1 is MNHNS, CDR2 SASEGT.

In this sample, this clone turned up a few times. The same CDR3 is also encoded by other DNA sequences in this sample. The rearrangement uses TRBV29-1 and TRBJ2-7; 9 bases are shared with TRBD2. CDR3 length: 13 residues. Looked up from germline, CDR1 is SQVTM and CDR2 is ANQGSEA. Trimming at V came to 4 bases and at J to 2 bases, leaving 3 bases not matched to a gene. The CDR3 DNA reads TGCAGCGTTGTTCTAGCGGGGACCTACGAGCAGTACTTC. It translates to CSVVLAGTYEQYF.

The chain links TRBV10-3 to TRBJ2-7; weak D call: TRBD2 (5 bases). V was trimmed by 10 bases and J by 2 bases, leaving 9 bases between them. The CDR3 contains 11 residues. CDR1 is ENHRY and CDR2 is SYGVKD in the germline V gene. CDR3 nucleotides: TGTGCCAACGGGGAAGCCTACGAGCAGTACTTC. Protein product: CANGEAYEQYF.

The chain recombines TRBV6-5 with TRBJ1-1; D perhaps matches TRBD1 (6 bases). The CDR3 is 13 residues long. Germline CDR1 is MNHEY and CDR2 is SVGAGI. Between the trimmed V and J ends, which lost 6 bases and 5 bases, there was a span of 13 bases. Here the CDR3 DNA reads TGTGCCAGCAGGATATACAGGGATACTGAAGCTTTCTTT. The encoded protein is CASRIYRDTEAFF.

In regard to this clone: The sample holds other DNA sequences that translate to the same CDR3. DNA for the CDR3: TGTGCCAGCAGCGTAGGTGGTAACTACAATGAGCAGTTCTTC. Translating it yields CASSVGGNYNEQFF. The chain carries TRBV9 and TRBJ2-1, with no clear D. Germline CDR1 is SGDLS and CDR2 is YYNGEE. Deletions cut 0 bases from V and 3 bases from J, with 7 bases between. The CDR3 has 14 amino acids.

Notes on this clone: Other nucleotide sequences in the sample specify the same CDR3. This sequence joins TRBV9 and TRBJ1-4; 9 nucleotides line up with TRBD1. The CDR3 spans 15 residues. Losses at the gene ends were 2 bases for V and 3 bases for J; bases not matched to a gene: 2. Germline-derived CDR1 and CDR2 are SGDLS and YYNGEE. The CDR3 is CASSVGTGSNEKLFF. CDR3 bases: TGTGCCAGCAGCGTTGGGACAGGGTCTAATGAAAAACTGTTTTTT.

The V call is TRBV4-1, the J call TRBJ2-7; 9 nucleotides align to TRBD2. Germline CDR1 is MGHRA and CDR2 is YSYEKL. The CDR3 spans 14 residues. Trimming removed 2 bases from V and 3 bases from J; junction bases left unmatched: 2. The CDR3 loop is CASSQPTSGYEQYF. In nucleotides, the CDR3 is TGCGCCAGCAGCCAACCGACTAGCGGCTACGAGCAGTACTTC.

This sequence joins TRBV7-9 and TRBJ2-7, with a possible D match to TRBD2 (6 bases). Germline V gene data show CDR1 as SEHNR and CDR2 as FQNEAQ (reference sequence). The V end was cut by 8 bases, the J end by 2 bases, with 10 bases between. This CDR3 region has 12 residues. The CDR3 sequence: CASSRGTYEQYF. The CDR3 region has the DNA TGTGCCAGCTCGCGGGGAACCTACGAGCAGTACTTC. The whole variable domain, filled in from reference TRBV7-9 and TRBJ2-7, reads DTGVSQNPRHKITKRGQNVTFRCDPISEHNRLYWYRQTLGQGPEFLTYFQNEAQLEKSRLLSDRFSAERPKGSFSTLEIQRTEQGDSAMYLCASSRGTYEQYFGPGTRLTVT.